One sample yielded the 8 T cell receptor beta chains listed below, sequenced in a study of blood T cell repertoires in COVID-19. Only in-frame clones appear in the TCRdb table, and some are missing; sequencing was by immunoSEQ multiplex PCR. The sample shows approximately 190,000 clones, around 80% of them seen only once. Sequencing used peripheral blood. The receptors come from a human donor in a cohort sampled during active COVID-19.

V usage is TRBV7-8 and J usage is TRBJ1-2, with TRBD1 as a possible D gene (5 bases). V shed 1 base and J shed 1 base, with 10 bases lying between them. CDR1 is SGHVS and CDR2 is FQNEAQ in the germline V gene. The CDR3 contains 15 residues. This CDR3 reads CASSLGAGLNYGYTF. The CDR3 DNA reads TGTGCCAGCAGCTTAGGAGCGGGACTTAACTATGGCTACACCTTC.

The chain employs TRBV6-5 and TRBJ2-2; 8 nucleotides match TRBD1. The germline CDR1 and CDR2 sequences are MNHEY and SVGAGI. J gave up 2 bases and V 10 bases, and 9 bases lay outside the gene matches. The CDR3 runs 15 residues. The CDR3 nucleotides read TGTGCCACTAAGGTGGACAGGGCCAACACCGGGGAGCTGTTTTTT. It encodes CATKVDRANTGELFF.

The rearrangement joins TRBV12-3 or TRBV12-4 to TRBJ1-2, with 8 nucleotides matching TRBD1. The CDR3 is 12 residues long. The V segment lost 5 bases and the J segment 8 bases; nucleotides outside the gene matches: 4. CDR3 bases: TGTGCCAGCAGTCAGGGGGCGCGAGGCTACACCTTC. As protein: CASSQGARGYTF.

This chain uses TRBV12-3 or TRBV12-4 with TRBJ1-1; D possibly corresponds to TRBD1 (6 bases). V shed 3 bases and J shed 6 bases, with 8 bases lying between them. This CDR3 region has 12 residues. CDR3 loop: CASSFPGAEAFF. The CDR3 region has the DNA TGTGCCAGCAGTTTTCCAGGGGCTGAAGCTTTCTTT.

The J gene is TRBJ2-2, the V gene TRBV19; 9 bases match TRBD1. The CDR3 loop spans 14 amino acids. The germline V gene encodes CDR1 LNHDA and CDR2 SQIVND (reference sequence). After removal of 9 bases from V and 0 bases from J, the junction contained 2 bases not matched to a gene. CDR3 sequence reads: CASDRGTNTGELFF. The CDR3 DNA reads TGTGCCAGCGACAGGGGGACGAACACCGGGGAGCTGTTTTTT.

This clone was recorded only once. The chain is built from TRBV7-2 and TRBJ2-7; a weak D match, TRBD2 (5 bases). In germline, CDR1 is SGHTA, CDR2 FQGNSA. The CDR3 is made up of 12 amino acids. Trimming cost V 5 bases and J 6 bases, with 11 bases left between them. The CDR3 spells CASSAGVGEQYF. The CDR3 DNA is TGTGCCAGCAGCGCCGGGGTGGGCGAGCAGTACTTC.

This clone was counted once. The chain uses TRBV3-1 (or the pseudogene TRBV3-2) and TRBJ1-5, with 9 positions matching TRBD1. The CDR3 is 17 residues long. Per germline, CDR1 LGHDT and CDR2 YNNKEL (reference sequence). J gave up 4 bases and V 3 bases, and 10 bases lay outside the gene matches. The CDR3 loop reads CASSQAPGTGLNQPQHF. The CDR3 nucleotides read TGTGCCAGCAGCCAGGCCCCCGGGACAGGGCTGAATCAGCCCCAGCATTTT.

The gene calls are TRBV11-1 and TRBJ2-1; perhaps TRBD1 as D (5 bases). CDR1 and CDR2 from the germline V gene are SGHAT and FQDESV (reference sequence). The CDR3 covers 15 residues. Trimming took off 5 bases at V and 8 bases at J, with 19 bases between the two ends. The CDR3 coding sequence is TGTGCCAGCAGCCCAGGGCCCCGGGCCGAGTATGAGCAGTTCTTC. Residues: CASSPGPRAEYEQFF.